These T cell receptor beta chains were read from a single sample in a study of shared clonotypes between healthy human individuals. Generated by immunoSEQ multiplex PCR, the TCRdb table keeps only in-frame clones and is missing some. The sample lists some 1 million clones; 70% to 80% were seen once. The sequencing input was memory CD4+ T cells sorted from blood. Receptors were obtained from a man in his late teens or twenties in good health. CDR3s include the opening cysteine and the closing phenylalanine or tryptophan. A D gene is named only where the DNA matches it firmly. The size entry is marked missing in some rows and otherwise reads once, few, many or a size class.

CDR3 length: 16
D gene: -
J gene: TRBJ2-5
V gene: TRBV28
clone size: -
CDR3 DNA: TGTGCCAGCAGTTCCCCCGGGGTCGGGGGGCTAGAGACCCAGTACTTC
CDR3 protein: CASSSPGVGGLETQYF

CDR3 length: 18
D gene: -
J gene: TRBJ2-3
V gene: TRBV5-1
clone size: -
CDR3 DNA: TGCGCCAGCAGCTTGCTCCGGGACGGACGCTCTAGCACAGATACGCAGTATTTT
CDR3 protein: CASSLLRDGRSSTDTQYF

CDR3 length: 17
D gene: TRBD2
J gene: TRBJ2-7
V gene: TRBV19
clone size: -
CDR3 DNA: TGTGCCAGTAGTATGTTGGGACTAGCGGGCATTCCCTACGAGCAGTACTTC
CDR3 protein: CASSMLGLAGIPYEQYF

CDR3 length: 15
D gene: -
J gene: TRBJ1-1
V gene: TRBV30
clone size: -
CDR3 DNA: TGTGCCTGGGGTGCGGGATTTCCCCTTAACACTGAAGCTTTCTTT
CDR3 protein: CAWGAGFPLNTEAFF

CDR3 length: 15
D gene: -
J gene: TRBJ1-3
V gene: TRBV19
clone size: -
CDR3 DNA: TGTGCCAGTAGTATCCAGGGAATCTCTGGAAACACCATATATTTT
CDR3 protein: CASSIQGISGNTIYF

CDR3 length: 13
D gene: -
J gene: TRBJ1-2
V gene: TRBV29-1
clone size: once
CDR3 DNA: TGCAGCGTAGAATATACGGTTAACTATGGCTACACCTTC
CDR3 protein: CSVEYTVNYGYTF

CDR3 length: 15
D gene: TRBD1
J gene: TRBJ2-5
V gene: TRBV27
clone size: -
CDR3 DNA: TGTGCCAGCAGTAGTAAAGGGGGCGTCTGGGAGACCCAGTACTTC
CDR3 protein: CASSSKGGVWETQYF

CDR3 length: 16
D gene: TRBD1
J gene: TRBJ1-5
V gene: TRBV28
clone size: -
CDR3 DNA: TGTGCCAGCAAGTCCGAGAGACAGGGGGTAAGTCAGCCCCAGCATTTT
CDR3 protein: CASKSERQGVSQPQHF

CDR3 length: 14
D gene: -
J gene: TRBJ1-6
V gene: TRBV5-1
clone size: few
CDR3 DNA: TGCGCCAGCAGCTCGGAGGACGGCTATTCACCCCTCCACTTT
CDR3 protein: CASSSEDGYSPLHF

CDR3 length: 12
D gene: -
J gene: TRBJ2-3
V gene: TRBV30
clone size: -
CDR3 DNA: TGTGCCTGGAGGAACGCGGCGGATACGCAGTATTTT
CDR3 protein: CAWRNAADTQYF

CDR3 length: 14
D gene: TRBD1
J gene: TRBJ1-5
V gene: TRBV19
clone size: -
CDR3 DNA: TGTGCCAGTAGTTGGGGACAGGGCATGCAGCCCCAGCATTTT
CDR3 protein: CASSWGQGMQPQHF

CDR3 length: 15
D gene: -
J gene: TRBJ1-1
V gene: TRBV27
clone size: -
CDR3 DNA: TGTGCCAGCAGTTTAAGGCCTACACTGAACACTGAAGCTTTCTTT
CDR3 protein: CASSLRPTLNTEAFF

CDR3 length: 17
D gene: -
J gene: TRBJ1-5
V gene: TRBV27
clone size: -
CDR3 DNA: TGTGCCAGCAGACCGACAGACCTCCTCAATAGCAATCAGCCCCAGCATTTT
CDR3 protein: CASRPTDLLNSNQPQHF

CDR3 length: 16
D gene: TRBD1
J gene: TRBJ2-7
V gene: TRBV6-1
clone size: -
CDR3 DNA: TGTGCCAGCAGTGCTGGGTCCGGGACAGGGGGCTACGAGCAGTACTTC
CDR3 protein: CASSAGSGTGGYEQYF

CDR3 length: 11
D gene: -
J gene: TRBJ1-1
V gene: TRBV25-1
clone size: -
CDR3 DNA: TGTGCCAGCAGTGCCGGCCTTGAAGCTTTCTTT
CDR3 protein: CASSAGLEAFF

CDR3 length: 14
D gene: -
J gene: TRBJ2-7
V gene: TRBV27
clone size: many
CDR3 DNA: TGTGCCAGCAGCATACGCGGCTCCAACTACGAGCAGTACTTC
CDR3 protein: CASSIRGSNYEQYF

CDR3 length: 15
D gene: -
J gene: TRBJ2-1
V gene: TRBV19
clone size: -
CDR3 DNA: TGTGCCAGTAGTAGCGCCCATACTAGTTATAGTGAGCAGTTCTTC
CDR3 protein: CASSSAHTSYSEQFF

CDR3 length: 16
D gene: -
J gene: TRBJ2-2
V gene: TRBV21-1
clone size: -
CDR3 DNA: TGTGCCAGCAGCAAAGAGGGGCGGTCCTGCACCGGGGAGCTGTTTTTT
CDR3 protein: CASSKEGRSCTGELFF

CDR3 length: 17
D gene: TRBD2
J gene: TRBJ2-1
V gene: TRBV5-6
clone size: -
CDR3 DNA: TGTGCCAGCAGCTGGTGGGGTAGCGGGAGAGTGGAGAATGAGCAGTTCTTC
CDR3 protein: CASSWWGSGRVENEQFF

CDR3 length: 18
D gene: TRBD1
J gene: TRBJ1-1
V gene: TRBV13
clone size: -
CDR3 DNA: TGTGCCAGCAGCTTAGAAGGGTGGGCAGGGGGCCGGTGGACTGAAGCTTTCTTT
CDR3 protein: CASSLEGWAGGRWTEAFF

CDR3 length: 11
D gene: -
J gene: TRBJ1-1
V gene: TRBV30
clone size: few
CDR3 DNA: TGTGCCTGGAGTAACTTCGCTGAAGCTTTCTTT
CDR3 protein: CAWSNFAEAFF

CDR3 length: 15
D gene: TRBD1
J gene: TRBJ2-2
V gene: TRBV18
clone size: once
CDR3 DNA: TGTGCCAGCTCACCCGGGACAGCCAACACCGGGGAGCTGTTTTTT
CDR3 protein: CASSPGTANTGELFF

CDR3 length: 14
D gene: TRBD1
J gene: TRBJ1-2
V gene: TRBV7-9
clone size: -
CDR3 DNA: TGTGCCAGCAGCGCACGGGACAGCGGCTATGGCTACACCTTC
CDR3 protein: CASSARDSGYGYTF

CDR3 length: 16
D gene: -
J gene: TRBJ2-1
V gene: TRBV29-1
clone size: -
CDR3 DNA: TGCAGCGTGGAGCGAATCGGACGGAACTCCTACAATGAGCAGTTCTTC
CDR3 protein: CSVERIGRNSYNEQFF

CDR3 length: 13
D gene: TRBD2
J gene: TRBJ2-5
V gene: TRBV10-3
clone size: -
CDR3 DNA: TGTGCCACCGTAGCGGGAGACCAAGAGACCCAGTACTTC
CDR3 protein: CATVAGDQETQYF

CDR3 length: 14
D gene: -
J gene: TRBJ2-7
V gene: TRBV6-1
clone size: few
CDR3 DNA: TGTGCCAGCAGATTAACGGGGGACACATACGAGCAGTACTTC
CDR3 protein: CASRLTGDTYEQYF

CDR3 length: 16
D gene: TRBD1
J gene: TRBJ1-4
V gene: TRBV6-1
clone size: -
CDR3 DNA: TGTGCCAGCAGTGAGCGGACAGGGGGCGCAAGGGAAAAACTGTTTTTT
CDR3 protein: CASSERTGGAREKLFF

CDR3 length: 13
D gene: -
J gene: TRBJ2-7
V gene: TRBV6-1
clone size: -
CDR3 DNA: TGTGCCAGCGGGTCGGACAACTCCTACGAGCAGTACTTC
CDR3 protein: CASGSDNSYEQYF

CDR3 length: 15
D gene: TRBD2
J gene: TRBJ2-1
V gene: TRBV7-9
clone size: -
CDR3 DNA: TGTGCCAGCAGCTTAGGAGCGGGAGGGTGGAATGAGCAGTTCTTC
CDR3 protein: CASSLGAGGWNEQFF

CDR3 length: 17
D gene: -
J gene: TRBJ1-6
V gene: TRBV28
clone size: -
CDR3 DNA: TGTGCCAGCAGCTTCCTCTTTGGGGCCTCCTATAATTCACCCCTCCACTTT
CDR3 protein: CASSFLFGASYNSPLHF

CDR3 length: 14
D gene: -
J gene: TRBJ1-1
V gene: TRBV28
clone size: -
CDR3 DNA: TGTGCCAGCAGCGAGGGGCTTCGGGACACTGAAGCTTTCTTT
CDR3 protein: CASSEGLRDTEAFF

CDR3 length: 13
D gene: -
J gene: TRBJ2-3
V gene: TRBV18
clone size: -
CDR3 DNA: TGTGCCAGCTCAGTCTCCTTAGGAGATACGCAGTATTTT
CDR3 protein: CASSVSLGDTQYF

CDR3 length: 14
D gene: -
J gene: TRBJ2-5
V gene: TRBV28
clone size: -
CDR3 DNA: TGTGCCAGCAGTTTCCAGGGGATCCAAGAGACCCAGTACTTC
CDR3 protein: CASSFQGIQETQYF

CDR3 length: 16
D gene: TRBD2
J gene: TRBJ2-2
V gene: TRBV7-9
clone size: -
CDR3 DNA: TGTGCCAGCAGCCATGGGACTAGCGGGAGCTCTGGGGAGCTGTTTTTT
CDR3 protein: CASSHGTSGSSGELFF

CDR3 length: 14
D gene: -
J gene: TRBJ1-6
V gene: TRBV6-5
clone size: once
CDR3 DNA: TGTGCCAGCAGTTACACGGACGGTAATTCACCCCTCCACTTT
CDR3 protein: CASSYTDGNSPLHF

CDR3 length: 11
D gene: -
J gene: TRBJ1-2
V gene: TRBV19
clone size: -
CDR3 DNA: TGTGCCAGTAGAAGAGCCTATGGCTACACCTTC
CDR3 protein: CASRRAYGYTF

CDR3 length: 14
D gene: -
J gene: TRBJ2-3
V gene: TRBV10-2
clone size: few
CDR3 DNA: TGCGCCAGCAGTGCTGTCGCTAGCACAGATACGCAGTATTTT
CDR3 protein: CASSAVASTDTQYF

CDR3 length: 13
D gene: -
J gene: TRBJ2-1
V gene: TRBV5-4
clone size: -
CDR3 DNA: TGTGCCAGCAGCTTGGCCGACGGGATGGAGCAGTTCTTC
CDR3 protein: CASSLADGMEQFF

CDR3 length: 15
D gene: TRBD1
J gene: TRBJ2-2
V gene: TRBV28
clone size: few
CDR3 DNA: TGTGCCAGCATCACCGGGACAGGGGTCCCCGGGGAGCTGTTTTTT
CDR3 protein: CASITGTGVPGELFF

CDR3 length: 14
D gene: -
J gene: TRBJ2-2
V gene: TRBV5-5
clone size: -
CDR3 DNA: TGTGCCAGCAGATGGGACCCGAACACCGGGGAGCTGTTTTTT
CDR3 protein: CASRWDPNTGELFF

CDR3 length: 13
D gene: -
J gene: TRBJ2-7
V gene: TRBV19
clone size: -
CDR3 DNA: TGTGCCAGTAGTATAGAAGGCGGGTACGAGCAGTACTTC
CDR3 protein: CASSIEGGYEQYF

CDR3 length: 17
D gene: TRBD1
J gene: TRBJ1-2
V gene: TRBV7-2
clone size: -
CDR3 DNA: TGTGCCAGCACCATAGACAGGGCCTCCACTGTAAACTATGGCTACACCTTC
CDR3 protein: CASTIDRASTVNYGYTF

CDR3 length: 14
D gene: -
J gene: TRBJ1-1
V gene: TRBV5-6
clone size: -
CDR3 DNA: TGTGCCAGCAGCTTGCAGGGGCGCGTGTCTGAAGCTTTCTTT
CDR3 protein: CASSLQGRVSEAFF

CDR3 length: 13
D gene: -
J gene: TRBJ1-3
V gene: TRBV4-1
clone size: -
CDR3 DNA: TGCGCCAGCAGCCCGGCCACAGGAAACACCATATATTTT
CDR3 protein: CASSPATGNTIYF

CDR3 length: 12
D gene: -
J gene: TRBJ2-7
V gene: TRBV6-6
clone size: -
CDR3 DNA: TGTGCCAGCAGTTACGGTCACTACGAGCAGTACTTC
CDR3 protein: CASSYGHYEQYF

CDR3 length: 16
D gene: -
J gene: TRBJ2-7
V gene: TRBV5-5
clone size: once
CDR3 DNA: TGTGCCAGCAGTTTCCCCCCAACGGGGGGCCACTACGAGCAGTACTTC
CDR3 protein: CASSFPPTGGHYEQYF

CDR3 length: 15
D gene: TRBD1
J gene: TRBJ1-6
V gene: TRBV19
clone size: -
CDR3 DNA: TGTGCCAGTGGAGAACAGGGGGCTGAAAATTCACCCCTCCACTTT
CDR3 protein: CASGEQGAENSPLHF

CDR3 length: 13
D gene: -
J gene: TRBJ1-2
V gene: TRBV27
clone size: -
CDR3 DNA: TGTGCCAGCAGGGGGGGAGGGGGCTATGGCTACACCTTC
CDR3 protein: CASRGGGGYGYTF

CDR3 length: 17
D gene: TRBD2
J gene: TRBJ2-3
V gene: TRBV30
clone size: few
CDR3 DNA: TGTGCCTGGAGTGTACTAGGGCTAGCGGGGCTCACAGATACGCAGTATTTT
CDR3 protein: CAWSVLGLAGLTDTQYF

CDR3 length: 14
D gene: -
J gene: TRBJ2-3
V gene: TRBV19
clone size: -
CDR3 DNA: TGTGCCAGTAGTATCGGCGGACTCACAGATACGCAGTATTTT
CDR3 protein: CASSIGGLTDTQYF

CDR3 length: 11
D gene: -
J gene: TRBJ1-6
V gene: TRBV11-2
clone size: few
CDR3 DNA: TGTGCCAGCAGCTTGGGAGGCCCCCTCCACTTT
CDR3 protein: CASSLGGPLHF

CDR3 length: 15
D gene: TRBD1
J gene: TRBJ2-5
V gene: TRBV7-7
clone size: -
CDR3 DNA: TGTGCTAGCAGCTTAGCAGGGGGAATTGGAGAGACCCAGTACTTC
CDR3 protein: CASSLAGGIGETQYF

CDR3 length: 18
D gene: -
J gene: TRBJ1-2
V gene: TRBV4-3
clone size: -
CDR3 DNA: TGCGCCAGCAGCCAAGACCGGGCCCGAAGTCGCCCTAACTATGGCTACACCTTC
CDR3 protein: CASSQDRARSRPNYGYTF

CDR3 length: 15
D gene: TRBD1
J gene: TRBJ2-2
V gene: TRBV6-1
clone size: -
CDR3 DNA: TGTGCCAGCAGGAGCGGGGACAGGGGGAGAGGGGAGCTGTTTTTT
CDR3 protein: CASRSGDRGRGELFF

CDR3 length: 14
D gene: -
J gene: TRBJ2-7
V gene: TRBV25-1
clone size: few
CDR3 DNA: TGTGCCAGCAGTGACCACAAGAAAACCTACGAGCAGTACTTC
CDR3 protein: CASSDHKKTYEQYF

CDR3 length: 15
D gene: TRBD2
J gene: TRBJ2-1
V gene: TRBV7-3
clone size: -
CDR3 DNA: TGTGCCAGCAGCTTACGCGGGGGTACCTACAATGAGCAGTTCTTC
CDR3 protein: CASSLRGGTYNEQFF

CDR3 length: 13
D gene: TRBD1
J gene: TRBJ2-5
V gene: TRBV30
clone size: once
CDR3 DNA: TGTGCCTGGAGTGCCACAGGGGTTGAGACCCAGTACTTC
CDR3 protein: CAWSATGVETQYF

CDR3 length: 15
D gene: -
J gene: TRBJ2-7
V gene: TRBV28
clone size: -
CDR3 DNA: TGTGCCAGCAGGACCCTCAGGGGACGGTCCTACGAGCAGTACTTC
CDR3 protein: CASRTLRGRSYEQYF

CDR3 length: 13
D gene: -
J gene: TRBJ2-3
V gene: TRBV9
clone size: -
CDR3 DNA: TGTGCCAGCAGAAAAGGGTACACAGATACGCAGTATTTT
CDR3 protein: CASRKGYTDTQYF

CDR3 length: 14
D gene: -
J gene: TRBJ1-1
V gene: TRBV7-8
clone size: -
CDR3 DNA: TGTGCCAGCAGCTTTTCCGACCTAAACACTGAAGCTTTCTTT
CDR3 protein: CASSFSDLNTEAFF